Below are 9 T cell receptor beta chains sequenced from a single sample in a study of T cells expressing NK-cell markers. TCRdb reprocessed the 5' RACE reads and reports one entry per CDR3 protein, with no DNA. The sample has about 190,000 distinct CDR3 sequences; the top ten hold just over 20%. Sequenced sample: blood T cells: a sorted CD56 or NKG2C T cell subset, CD4+ or CD8+ T cells, or bulk PBMC T cells (not recorded which). Every receptor here comes from a man aged 18-75 years in good health.

The V gene is TRBV12-5, the J gene TRBJ2-1; the TCRdb call, TRBD2, lacks DNA for checking. Looked up from germline, CDR1 is LGHNT and CDR2 is FRNRAP. The CDR3 covers 15 residues. CDR3 amino acids: CASGSQRGGFDEQFF.

The chain is built from TRBV27 and TRBJ2-3; TCRdb's D gene call, TRBD2, goes unchecked for lack of DNA. CDR1 and CDR2 from the germline V gene are MNHEY and SMNVEV (reference sequence). The CDR3 consists of 17 residues. The CDR3: CASSLLASGGSTDTQYF.

This rearrangement joins TRBV6-1 to TRBJ2-5. The germline CDR1 and CDR2 sequences are MNHNS and SASEGT. The CDR3 totals 14 residues. CDR3 protein: CASSEKNWRETQYF.

V and J are TRBV2 and TRBJ2-3; as DNA is missing, the TRBD2 call by TCRdb cannot be tested. The CDR3 has 16 residues. Germline V CDR1 and CDR2: SNHLY, FYNNEI. This chain's CDR3 is CASSFPGTPSTDTQYF.

The V call is TRBV5-1, the J call TRBJ2-1; TCRdb's D call of TRBD2 is untestable without DNA. The length of the CDR3 is 18 residues. CDR1 SGHRS and CDR2 YFSETQ come from the germline V gene. This CDR3 reads CASRRAGGITSSYNEQFF.

This chain uses TRBV2 with TRBJ2-3; TCRdb's D call, TRBD2, is unchecked because there is no DNA. Germline-derived CDR1 and CDR2 are SNHLY and FYNNEI. This CDR3 is 16 amino acids long. CDR3: CASSESLAGGPDTQYF. The complete variable domain, with remaining parts taken from reference TRBV2 and TRBJ2-3, reads EPEVTQTPSHQVTQMGQEVILRCVPISNHLYFYWYRQILGQKVEFLVSFYNNEISEKSEIFDDQFSVERPDGSNFTLKIRSTKLEDSAMYFCASSESLAGGPDTQYFGPGTRLTVL.

The rearrangement links TRBV3-1 to TRBJ2-1; lacking DNA, the TRBD1 call made by TCRdb goes unchecked. Germline CDR1 is LGHDT and CDR2 is YNNKEL (reference sequence). The CDR3 loop spans 14 amino acids. CDR3 protein: CASSTHPGTNEQFF.

The rearrangement joins TRBV10-3 to TRBJ2-1; lacking DNA, the TRBD2 call made by TCRdb goes unchecked. CDR3 size: 15 residues. Per the germline V gene, CDR1 is ENHRY and CDR2 is SYGVKD. The CDR3 region is CATLNVYSSYNEQFF.

The chain couples TRBV20-1 to TRBJ2-1; TCRdb outputs TRBD1, but without DNA this stays unchecked. The CDR3 is 18 amino acids. Germline CDR1 reads DFQATT; CDR2 reads SNEGSKA (reference sequence). The CDR3 sequence: CSARGRTGVVPSYNEQFF.